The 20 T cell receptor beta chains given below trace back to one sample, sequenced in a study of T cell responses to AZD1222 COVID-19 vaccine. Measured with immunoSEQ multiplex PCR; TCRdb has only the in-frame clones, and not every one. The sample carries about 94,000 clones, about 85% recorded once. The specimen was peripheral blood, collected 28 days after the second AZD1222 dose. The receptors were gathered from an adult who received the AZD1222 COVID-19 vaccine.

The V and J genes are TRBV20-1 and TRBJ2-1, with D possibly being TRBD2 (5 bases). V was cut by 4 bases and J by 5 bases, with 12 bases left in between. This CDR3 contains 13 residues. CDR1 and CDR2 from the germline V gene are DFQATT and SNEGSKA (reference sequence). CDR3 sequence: CSANEGSNNEQFF. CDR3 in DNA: TGCAGTGCTAATGAGGGTTCCAACAATGAGCAGTTCTTC.

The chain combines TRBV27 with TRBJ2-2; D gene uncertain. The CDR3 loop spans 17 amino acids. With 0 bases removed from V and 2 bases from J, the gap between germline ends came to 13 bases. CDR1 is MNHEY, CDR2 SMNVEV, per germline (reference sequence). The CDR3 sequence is CASSLSFSPVNTGELFF. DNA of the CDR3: TGTGCCAGCAGTTTATCGTTTAGTCCAGTTAACACCGGGGAGCTGTTTTTT.

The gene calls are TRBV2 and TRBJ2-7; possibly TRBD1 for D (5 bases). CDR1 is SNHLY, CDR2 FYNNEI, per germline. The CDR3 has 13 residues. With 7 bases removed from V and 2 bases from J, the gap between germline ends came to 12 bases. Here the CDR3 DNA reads TGTGCCAGCATGACCGACAGCACCTACGAGCAGTACTTC. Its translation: CASMTDSTYEQYF.

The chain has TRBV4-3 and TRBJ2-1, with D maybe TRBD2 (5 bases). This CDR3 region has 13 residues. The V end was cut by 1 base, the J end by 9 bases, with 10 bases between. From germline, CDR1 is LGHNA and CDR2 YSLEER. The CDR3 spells CASSQGARAEQFF. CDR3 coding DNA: TGCGCCAGCAGCCAAGGGGCGCGGGCTGAGCAGTTCTTC.

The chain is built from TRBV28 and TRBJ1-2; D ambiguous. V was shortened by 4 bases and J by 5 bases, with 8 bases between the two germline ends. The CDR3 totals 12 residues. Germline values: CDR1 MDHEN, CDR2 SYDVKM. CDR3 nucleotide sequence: TGTGCCAGCAGTTCCCAGGTATATGGCTACACCTTC. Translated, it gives CASSSQVYGYTF.

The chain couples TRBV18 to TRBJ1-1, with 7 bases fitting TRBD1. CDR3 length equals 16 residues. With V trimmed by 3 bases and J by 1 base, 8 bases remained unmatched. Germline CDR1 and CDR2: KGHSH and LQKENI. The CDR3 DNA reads TGTGCCAGCTCACCTCCCGCGGGACAGCCGAACACTGAAGCTTTCTTT. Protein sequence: CASSPPAGQPNTEAFF.

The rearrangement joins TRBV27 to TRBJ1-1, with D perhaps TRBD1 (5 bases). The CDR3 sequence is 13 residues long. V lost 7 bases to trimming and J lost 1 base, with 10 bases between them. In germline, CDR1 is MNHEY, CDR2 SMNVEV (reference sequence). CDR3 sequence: CASTQGRNTEAFF. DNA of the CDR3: TGTGCCAGCACCCAGGGAAGGAACACTGAAGCTTTCTTT.

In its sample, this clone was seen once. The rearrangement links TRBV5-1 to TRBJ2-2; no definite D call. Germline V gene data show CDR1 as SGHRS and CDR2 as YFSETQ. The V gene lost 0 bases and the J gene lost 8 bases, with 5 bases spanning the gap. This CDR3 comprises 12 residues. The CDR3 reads CASSLEAGELFF. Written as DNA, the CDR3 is TGCGCCAGCAGCTTGGAAGCTGGGGAGCTGTTTTTT. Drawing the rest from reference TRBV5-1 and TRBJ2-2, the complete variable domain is KAGVTQTPRYLIKTRGQQVTLSCSPISGHRSVSWYQQTPGQGLQFLFEYFSETQRNKGNFPGRFSGRQFSNSRSEMNVSTLELGDSALYLCASSLEAGELFFGEGSRLTVL.

This CDR3 reads CASRKTSGGEYEQYF. CDR3 DNA: TGCGCCAGCAGAAAGACTAGCGGGGGGGAATACGAGCAGTACTTC. The chain uses TRBV5-1 and TRBJ2-7; 14 nucleotides align to TRBD2. Germline V gene lookup returns CDR1 SGHRS and CDR2 YFSETQ. V lost 5 bases to trimming and J lost 4 bases; unmatched junction nucleotides: 5. The CDR3 loop spans 15 amino acids.

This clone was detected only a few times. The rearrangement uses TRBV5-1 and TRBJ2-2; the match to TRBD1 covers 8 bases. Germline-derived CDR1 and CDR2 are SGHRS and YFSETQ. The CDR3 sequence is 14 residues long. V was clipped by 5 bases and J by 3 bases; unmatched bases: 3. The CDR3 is CASRSDRDTGELFF. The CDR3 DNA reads TGCGCCAGCAGGTCGGACAGGGACACCGGGGAGCTGTTTTTT.

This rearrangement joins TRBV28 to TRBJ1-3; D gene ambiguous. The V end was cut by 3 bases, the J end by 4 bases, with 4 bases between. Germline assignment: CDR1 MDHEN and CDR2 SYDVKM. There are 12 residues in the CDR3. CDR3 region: CASSFSGNTIYF. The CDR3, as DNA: TGTGCCAGCAGTTTCTCCGGAAACACCATATATTTT.

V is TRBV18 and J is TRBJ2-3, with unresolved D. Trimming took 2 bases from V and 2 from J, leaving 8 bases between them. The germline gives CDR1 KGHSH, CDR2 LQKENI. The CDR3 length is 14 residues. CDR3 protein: CASSPGENTDTQYF. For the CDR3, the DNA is TGTGCCAGCTCACCAGGAGAAAACACAGATACGCAGTATTTT.

The CDR3 protein is CASSYTDTQYF. The CDR3, as DNA: TGTGCCAGCAGTTACACAGATACGCAGTATTTT. The gene calls are TRBV2 and TRBJ2-3; D ambiguous. This CDR3 contains 11 residues. Germline CDR1 reads SNHLY; CDR2 reads FYNNEI. V lost 5 bases to trimming and J lost 2 bases, with 2 bases between them.

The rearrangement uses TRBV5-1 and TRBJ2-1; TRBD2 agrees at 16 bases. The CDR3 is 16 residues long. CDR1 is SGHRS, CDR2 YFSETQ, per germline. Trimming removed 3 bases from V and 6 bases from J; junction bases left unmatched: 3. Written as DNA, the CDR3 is TGCGCCAGCAGCTCCGGGACTAGCGGGAGGGTCAATGAGCAGTTCTTC. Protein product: CASSSGTSGRVNEQFF. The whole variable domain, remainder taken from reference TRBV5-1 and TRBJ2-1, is KAGVTQTPRYLIKTRGQQVTLSCSPISGHRSVSWYQQTPGQGLQFLFEYFSETQRNKGNFPGRFSGRQFSNSRSEMNVSTLELGDSALYLCASSSGTSGRVNEQFFGPGTRLTVL.

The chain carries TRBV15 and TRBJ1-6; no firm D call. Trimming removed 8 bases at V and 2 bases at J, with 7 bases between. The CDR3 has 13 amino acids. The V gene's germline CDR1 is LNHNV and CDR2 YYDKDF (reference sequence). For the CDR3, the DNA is TGTGCCACCGAGAGTGCCTATAATTCACCCCTCCACTTT. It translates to CATESAYNSPLHF.

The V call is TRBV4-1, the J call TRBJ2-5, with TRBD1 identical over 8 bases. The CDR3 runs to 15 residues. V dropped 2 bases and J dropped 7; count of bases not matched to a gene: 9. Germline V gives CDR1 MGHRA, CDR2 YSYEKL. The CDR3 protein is CASSQPGQDDGTQYF. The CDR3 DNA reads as TGCGCCAGCAGCCAACCGGGACAGGACGATGGGACCCAGTACTTC.

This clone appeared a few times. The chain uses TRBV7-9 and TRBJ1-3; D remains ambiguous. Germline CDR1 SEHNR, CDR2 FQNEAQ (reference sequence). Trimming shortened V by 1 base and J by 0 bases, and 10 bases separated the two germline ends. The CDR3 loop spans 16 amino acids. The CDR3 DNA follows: TGTGCCAGCAGCTTAGTAATGTTGGGCTCTGGAAACACCATATATTTT. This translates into CASSLVMLGSGNTIYF.

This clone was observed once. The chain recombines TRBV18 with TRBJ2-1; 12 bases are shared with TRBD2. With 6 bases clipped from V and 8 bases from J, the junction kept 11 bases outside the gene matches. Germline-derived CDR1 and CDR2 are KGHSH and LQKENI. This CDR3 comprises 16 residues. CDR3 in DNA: TGTGCCAGCTCCTTGACTAGCGGGAGCCGGGTGGATGAGCAGTTCTTC. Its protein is CASSLTSGSRVDEQFF. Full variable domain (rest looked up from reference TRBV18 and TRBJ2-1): NAGVMQNPRHLVRRRGQEARLRCSPMKGHSHVYWYRQLPEEGLKFMVYLQKENIIDESGMPKERFSAEFPKEGPSILRIQQVVRGDSAAYFCASSLTSGSRVDEQFFGPGTRLTVL.

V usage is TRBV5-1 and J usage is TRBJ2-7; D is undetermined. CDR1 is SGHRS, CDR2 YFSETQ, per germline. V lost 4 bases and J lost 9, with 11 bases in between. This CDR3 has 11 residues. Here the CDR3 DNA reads TGCGCCAGCAGCACCGGGTTGGTGCAGTACTTC. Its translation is CASSTGLVQYF.

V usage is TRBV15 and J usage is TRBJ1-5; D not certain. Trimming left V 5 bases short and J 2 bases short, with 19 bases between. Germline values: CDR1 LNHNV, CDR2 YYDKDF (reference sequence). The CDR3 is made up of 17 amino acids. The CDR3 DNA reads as TGTGCCACCAGCCTCCTCAGTGGCGGAACCGGCAATCAGCCCCAGCATTTT. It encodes CATSLLSGGTGNQPQHF.